This paragraph reports one TCR beta chain. The antigen is unknown. This CDR3 is built from 11 residues. Germline V gives CDR1 SNHLY, CDR2 FYNNEI. This specimen comes from a study of cytomegalovirus exposure and HLA in healthy donors. Across the whole study: A data release that came early held some 84 million unique TCRs from HLA-typed donors. Most donors, roughly 82% of approximately 400 genotyped, fell in the Caucasian-associated ancestry cluster.

The PCR employed 60 Vbeta primers together with 13 Jbeta primers. Assay: immunoSEQ multiplex PCR; the TCRdb copy retains only in-frame clones and omits some. The sample carries some 180,000 clones, about four fifths recorded once. Study-wide results and limits: Later analysis associated a missense DCLRE1C variant with TCR beta V- and J-gene trimming.

The specimen was PBMCs. V gene TRBV2 combines with J gene TRBJ1-1; unclear D gene. The clonotype comes from a woman aged 25 to 39 in good health and CMV-seronegative. CDR3 in amino acids: CALRANTEAFF. As DNA, the CDR3 is TGTGCTTTGCGAGCGAACACTGAAGCTTTCTTT.